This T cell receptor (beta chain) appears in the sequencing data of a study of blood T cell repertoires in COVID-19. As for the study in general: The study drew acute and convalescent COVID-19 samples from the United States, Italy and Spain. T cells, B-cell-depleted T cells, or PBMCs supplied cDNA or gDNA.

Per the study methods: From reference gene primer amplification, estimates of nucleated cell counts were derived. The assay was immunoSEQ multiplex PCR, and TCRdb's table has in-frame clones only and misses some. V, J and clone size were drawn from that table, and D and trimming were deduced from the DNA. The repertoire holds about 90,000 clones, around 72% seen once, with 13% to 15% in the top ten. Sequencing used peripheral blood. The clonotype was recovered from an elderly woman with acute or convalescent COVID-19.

DNA of the CDR3: TGCAGTGTCCCCCTAGGTAATGAGCAGTTCTTC. Translating it yields CSVPLGNEQFF. The J gene is TRBJ2-1, the V gene TRBV20-1, with D uncertain. Trimming took off 7 bases at V and 7 bases at J, with 11 bases between the two ends. Germline lookup yields CDR1 DFQATT and CDR2 SNEGSKA (reference sequence). The CDR3 is 11 amino acids.